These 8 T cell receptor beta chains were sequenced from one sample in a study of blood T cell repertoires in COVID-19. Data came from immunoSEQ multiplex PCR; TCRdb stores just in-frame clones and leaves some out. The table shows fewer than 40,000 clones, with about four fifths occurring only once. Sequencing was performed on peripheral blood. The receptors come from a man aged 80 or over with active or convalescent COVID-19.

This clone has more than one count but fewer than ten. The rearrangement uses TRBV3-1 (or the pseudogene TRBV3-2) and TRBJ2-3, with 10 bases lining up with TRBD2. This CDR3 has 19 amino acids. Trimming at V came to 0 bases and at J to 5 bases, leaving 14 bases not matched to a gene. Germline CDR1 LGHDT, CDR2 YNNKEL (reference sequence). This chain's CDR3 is CASSQDSPGAGGLVDTQYF. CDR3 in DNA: TGTGCCAGCAGCCAAGATAGTCCAGGAGCGGGGGGGCTGGTAGATACGCAGTATTTT.

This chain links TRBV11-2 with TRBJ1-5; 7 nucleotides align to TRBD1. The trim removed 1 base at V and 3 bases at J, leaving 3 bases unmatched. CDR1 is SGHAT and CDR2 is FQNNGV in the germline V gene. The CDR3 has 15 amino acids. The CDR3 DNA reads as TGTGCCAGCAGCTTAGCTAGGGGGCCCAATCAGCCCCAGCATTTT. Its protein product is CASSLARGPNQPQHF. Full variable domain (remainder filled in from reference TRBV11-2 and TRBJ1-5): EAGVAQSPRYKIIEKRQSVAFWCNPISGHATLYWYQQILGQGPKLLIQFQNNGVVDDSQLPKDRFSAERLKGVDSTLKIQPAKLEDSAVYLCASSLARGPNQPQHFGDGTRLSIL.

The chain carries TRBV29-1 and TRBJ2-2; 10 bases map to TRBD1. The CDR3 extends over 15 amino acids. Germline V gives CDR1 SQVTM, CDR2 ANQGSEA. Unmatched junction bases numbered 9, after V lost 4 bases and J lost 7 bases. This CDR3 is CSVVPGTGVHGELFF. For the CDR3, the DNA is TGCAGCGTTGTCCCCGGGACAGGGGTTCACGGGGAGCTGTTTTTT.

The CDR3 DNA sequence: TGTGCCAGCAGTTTAACAGGAAGAGAGACCCAGTACTTC. It is translated as CASSLTGRETQYF. The rearrangement joins TRBV27 to TRBJ2-5, with a tentative D call TRBD1 (5 bases). This CDR3 comprises 13 residues. Trimming removed 2 bases from V and 4 bases from J, with 8 bases in between. Germline CDR1 and CDR2: MNHEY and SMNVEV (reference sequence).

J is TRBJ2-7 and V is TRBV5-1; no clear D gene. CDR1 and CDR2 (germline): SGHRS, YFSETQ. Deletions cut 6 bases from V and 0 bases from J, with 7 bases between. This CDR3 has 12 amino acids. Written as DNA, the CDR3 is TGCGCCAGCAAAAAGAGCTCCTACGAGCAGTACTTC. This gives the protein CASKKSSYEQYF.

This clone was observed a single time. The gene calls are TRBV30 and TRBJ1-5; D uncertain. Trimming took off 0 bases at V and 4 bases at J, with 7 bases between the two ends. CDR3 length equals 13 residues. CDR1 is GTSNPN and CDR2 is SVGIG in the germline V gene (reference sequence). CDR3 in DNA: TGTGCCTGGAGTGTCCGCGAGAATCAGCCCCAGCATTTT. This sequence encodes CAWSVRENQPQHF.

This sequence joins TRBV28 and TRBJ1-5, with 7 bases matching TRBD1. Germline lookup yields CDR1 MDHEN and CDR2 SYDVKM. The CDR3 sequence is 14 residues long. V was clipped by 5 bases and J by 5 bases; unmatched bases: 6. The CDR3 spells CASSGGQRHQPQHF. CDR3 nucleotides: TGTGCCAGCAGTGGGGGACAGAGACATCAGCCCCAGCATTTT.

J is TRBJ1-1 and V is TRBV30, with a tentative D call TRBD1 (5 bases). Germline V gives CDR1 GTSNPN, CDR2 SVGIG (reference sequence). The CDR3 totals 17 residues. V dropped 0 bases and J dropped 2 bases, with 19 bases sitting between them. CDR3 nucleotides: TGTGCCTGGAGTGTACGCGGGGGAAATCCCTCTAACACTGAAGCTTTCTTT. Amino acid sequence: CAWSVRGGNPSNTEAFF.